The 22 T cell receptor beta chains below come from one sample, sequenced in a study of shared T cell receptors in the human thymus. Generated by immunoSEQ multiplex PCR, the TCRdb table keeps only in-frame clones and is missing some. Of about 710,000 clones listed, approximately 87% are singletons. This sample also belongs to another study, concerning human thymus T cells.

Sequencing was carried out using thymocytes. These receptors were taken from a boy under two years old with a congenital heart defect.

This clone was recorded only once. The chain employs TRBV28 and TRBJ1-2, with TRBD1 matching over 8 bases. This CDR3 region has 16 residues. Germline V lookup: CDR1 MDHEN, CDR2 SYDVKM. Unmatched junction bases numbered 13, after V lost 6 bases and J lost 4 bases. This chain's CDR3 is CASSPRQGRGGYGYTF. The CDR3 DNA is TGTGCCAGCAGCCCCCGACAGGGGCGAGGGGGCTATGGCTACACCTTC.

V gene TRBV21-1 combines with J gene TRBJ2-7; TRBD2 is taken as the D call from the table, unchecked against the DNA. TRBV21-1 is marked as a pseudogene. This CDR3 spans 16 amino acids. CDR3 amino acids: CASSPSGGGDYYEQYF. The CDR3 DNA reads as TGTGCCAGCAGTCCGAGCGGAGGGGGGGACTACTACGAGCAGTACTTC.

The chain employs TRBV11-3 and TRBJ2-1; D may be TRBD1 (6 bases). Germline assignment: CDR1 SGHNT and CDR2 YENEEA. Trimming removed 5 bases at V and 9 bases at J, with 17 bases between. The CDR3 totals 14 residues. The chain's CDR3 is CASSPREGVGEQFF. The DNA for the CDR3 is TGTGCCAGCAGCCCCAGAGAGGGGGTAGGTGAGCAGTTCTTC.

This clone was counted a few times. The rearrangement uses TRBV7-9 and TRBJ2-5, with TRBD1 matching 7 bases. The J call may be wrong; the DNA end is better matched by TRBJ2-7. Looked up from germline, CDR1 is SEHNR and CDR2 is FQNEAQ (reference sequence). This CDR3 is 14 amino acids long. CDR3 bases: TGTGCCAGCAGCCCCGGGGACAGCTCCTACGAGCAGTACTTC. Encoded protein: CASSPGDSSYEQYF.

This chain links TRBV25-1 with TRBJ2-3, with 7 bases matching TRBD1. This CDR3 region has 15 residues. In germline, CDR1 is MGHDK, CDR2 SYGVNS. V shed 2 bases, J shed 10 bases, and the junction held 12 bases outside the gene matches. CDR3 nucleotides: TGTGCCAGCAGTGAAATTACACGGACAGGATGGGCGCAGTATTTT. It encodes CASSEITRTGWAQYF.

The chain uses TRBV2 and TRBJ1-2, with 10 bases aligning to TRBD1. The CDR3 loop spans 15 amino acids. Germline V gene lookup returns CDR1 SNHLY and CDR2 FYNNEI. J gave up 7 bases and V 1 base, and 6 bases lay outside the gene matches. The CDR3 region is CASSEGETGGCGYTF. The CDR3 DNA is TGTGCCAGCAGTGAAGGCGAGACAGGGGGCTGTGGCTACACCTTC.

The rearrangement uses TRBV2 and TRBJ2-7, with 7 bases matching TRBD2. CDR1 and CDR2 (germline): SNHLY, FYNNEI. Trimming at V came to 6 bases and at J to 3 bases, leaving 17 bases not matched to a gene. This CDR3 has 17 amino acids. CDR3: CASRSGRSSGAGYEQYF. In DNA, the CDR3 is TGTGCCAGCAGGTCAGGTCGTTCTAGCGGAGCGGGCTACGAGCAGTACTTC. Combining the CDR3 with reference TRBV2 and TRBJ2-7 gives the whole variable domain EPEVTQTPSHQVTQMGQEVILRCVPISNHLYFYWYRQILGQKVEFLVSFYNNEISEKSEIFDDQFSVERPDGSNFTLKIRSTKLEDSAMYFCASRSGRSSGAGYEQYFGPGTRLTVT.

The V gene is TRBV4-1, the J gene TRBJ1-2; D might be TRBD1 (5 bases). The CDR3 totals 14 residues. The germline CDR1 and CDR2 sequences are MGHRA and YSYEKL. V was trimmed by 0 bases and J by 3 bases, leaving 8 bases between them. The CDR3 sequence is CASSQDRGDYGYTF. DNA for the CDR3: TGCGCCAGCAGCCAAGATCGGGGGGACTATGGCTACACCTTC.

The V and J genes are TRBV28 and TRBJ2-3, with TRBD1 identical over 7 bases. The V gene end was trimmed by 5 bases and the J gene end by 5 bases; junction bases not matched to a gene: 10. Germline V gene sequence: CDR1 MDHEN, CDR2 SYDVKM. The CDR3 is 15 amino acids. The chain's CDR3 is CASSPGQALRDTQYF. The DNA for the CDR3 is TGTGCCAGCAGTCCCGGACAGGCCCTACGAGATACGCAGTATTTT.

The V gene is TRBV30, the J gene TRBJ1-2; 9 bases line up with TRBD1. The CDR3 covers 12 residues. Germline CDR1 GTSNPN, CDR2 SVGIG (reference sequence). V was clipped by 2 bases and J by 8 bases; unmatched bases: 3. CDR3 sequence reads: CAWSNRGQGYTF. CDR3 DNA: TGTGCCTGGAGTAACAGGGGGCAAGGCTACACCTTC.

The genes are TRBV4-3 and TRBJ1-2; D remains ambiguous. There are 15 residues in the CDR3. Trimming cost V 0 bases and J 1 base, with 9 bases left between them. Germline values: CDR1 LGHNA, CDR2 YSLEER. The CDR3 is CASSQDWQNNYGYTF. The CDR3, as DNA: TGCGCCAGCAGCCAAGATTGGCAGAATAACTATGGCTACACCTTC.

CDR3 amino acids: CASSRRTGQILQNYGYTF. The CDR3 DNA sequence: TGTGCCAGCAGCAGAAGGACAGGGCAAATCCTGCAAAACTATGGCTACACCTTC. The chain uses TRBV5-4 and TRBJ1-2; 8 nucleotides agree with TRBD1. V was pared by 4 bases and J by 2 bases, with 16 bases of the junction left unmatched. The CDR3 loop spans 18 amino acids. CDR1 SGHNT and CDR2 YYREEE come from the germline V gene (reference sequence).

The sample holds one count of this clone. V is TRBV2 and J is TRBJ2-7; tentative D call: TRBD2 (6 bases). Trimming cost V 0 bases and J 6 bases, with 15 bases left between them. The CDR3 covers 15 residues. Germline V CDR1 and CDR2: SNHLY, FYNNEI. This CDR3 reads CASSEALRRGGEQYF. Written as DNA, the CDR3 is TGTGCCAGCAGTGAAGCGCTTCGGAGGGGTGGCGAGCAGTACTTC.

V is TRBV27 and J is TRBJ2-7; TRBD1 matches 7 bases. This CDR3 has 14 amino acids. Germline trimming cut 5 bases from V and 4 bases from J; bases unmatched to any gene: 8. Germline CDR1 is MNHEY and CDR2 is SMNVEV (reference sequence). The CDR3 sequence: CASSPHRGQYEQYF. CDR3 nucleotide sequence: TGTGCCAGCAGTCCTCACAGGGGTCAGTACGAGCAGTACTTC.

DNA for the CDR3: TGTGCCAGCAGTTTCCACGGGACAGGGTTTGGTGAAAAACTGTTTTTT. This encodes CASSFHGTGFGEKLFF. The chain has TRBV6-5 and TRBJ1-4, with 9 bases fitting TRBD1. The J segment lost 7 bases and the V segment lost 4 bases, leaving 10 bases of the junction unmatched. Germline V gives CDR1 MNHEY, CDR2 SVGAGI. The CDR3 covers 16 residues.

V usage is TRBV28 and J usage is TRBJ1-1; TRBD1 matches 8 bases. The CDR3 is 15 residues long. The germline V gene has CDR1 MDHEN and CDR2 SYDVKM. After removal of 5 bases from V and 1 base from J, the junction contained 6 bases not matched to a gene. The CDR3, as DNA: TGTGCCAGCAGTCAGGACAGGGTGGCGAACACTGAAGCTTTCTTT. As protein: CASSQDRVANTEAFF.

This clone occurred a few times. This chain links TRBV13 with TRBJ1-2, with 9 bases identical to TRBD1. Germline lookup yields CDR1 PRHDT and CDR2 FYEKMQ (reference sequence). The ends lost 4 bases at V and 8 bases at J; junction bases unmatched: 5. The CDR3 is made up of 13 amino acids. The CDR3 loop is CASSSGTGWGYTF. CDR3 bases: TGTGCCAGCAGCTCAGGGACAGGGTGGGGCTACACCTTC. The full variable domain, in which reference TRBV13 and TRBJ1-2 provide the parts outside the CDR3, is AAGVIQSPRHLIKEKRETATLKCYPIPRHDTVYWYQQGPGQDPQFLISFYEKMQSDKGSIPDRFSAQQFSDYHSELNMSSLELGDSALYFCASSSGTGWGYTFGSGTRLTVV.

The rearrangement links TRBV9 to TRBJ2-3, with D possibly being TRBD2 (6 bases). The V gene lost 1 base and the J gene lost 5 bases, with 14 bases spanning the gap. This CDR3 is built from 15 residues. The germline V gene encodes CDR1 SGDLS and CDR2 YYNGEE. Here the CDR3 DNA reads TGTGCCAGCAGCGTAACCGGGACTCGGGAAGATACGCAGTATTTT. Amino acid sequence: CASSVTGTREDTQYF.

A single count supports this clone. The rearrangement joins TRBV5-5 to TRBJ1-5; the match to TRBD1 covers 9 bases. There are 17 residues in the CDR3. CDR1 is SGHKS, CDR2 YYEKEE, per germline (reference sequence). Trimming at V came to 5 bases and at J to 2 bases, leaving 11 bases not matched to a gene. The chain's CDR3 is CASSWDRDIVGNQPQHF. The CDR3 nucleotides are TGTGCCAGCAGTTGGGACAGGGATATTGTAGGCAATCAGCCCCAGCATTTT.

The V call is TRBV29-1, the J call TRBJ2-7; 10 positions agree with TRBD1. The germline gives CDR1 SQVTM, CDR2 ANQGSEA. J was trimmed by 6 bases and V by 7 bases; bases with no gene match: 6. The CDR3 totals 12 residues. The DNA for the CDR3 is TGCAGCGCTGTTAGACAGGGGGCCGAGCAGTACTTC. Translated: CSAVRQGAEQYF.

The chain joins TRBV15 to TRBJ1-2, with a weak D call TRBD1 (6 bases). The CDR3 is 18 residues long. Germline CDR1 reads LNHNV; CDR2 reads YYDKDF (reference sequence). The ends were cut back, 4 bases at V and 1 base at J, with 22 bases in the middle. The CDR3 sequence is CATSNNLRQVVNNYGYTF. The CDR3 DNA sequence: TGTGCCACCAGCAATAACTTAAGACAGGTTGTTAATAACTATGGCTACACCTTC.

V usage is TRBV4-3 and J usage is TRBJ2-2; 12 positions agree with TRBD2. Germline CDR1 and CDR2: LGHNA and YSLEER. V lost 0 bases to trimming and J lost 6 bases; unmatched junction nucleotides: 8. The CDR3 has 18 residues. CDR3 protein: CASSQEVSSGGASGELFF. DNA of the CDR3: TGCGCCAGCAGCCAAGAGGTGTCTAGCGGGGGGGCATCCGGGGAGCTGTTTTTT.